This T cell receptor (beta chain) was obtained from a study of blood T cell repertoires in COVID-19. The overall study: Acute and convalescent COVID-19 samples came from the United States, Italy and Spain. PBMCs, B-cell-depleted T cells, or T cells provided the cDNA or gDNA that made up the material.

Germline assignment: CDR1 MNHEY and CDR2 SVGEGT. CDR3 size: 16 residues. V shed 5 bases and J shed 2 bases, with 19 bases lying between them. In the original processing: Reference gene primer amplification in the assay estimated nucleated cell counts. The protocol was immunoSEQ multiplex PCR, while the TCRdb copy is restricted to in-frame clones and leaves out a portion. D and trimming come from the DNA, and the V and J calls and clone size come from that table. The sample consists of 200,000 to 250,000 clones, around 90% of them appearing once. Seattle's enrolled individuals joined amid active infection and were then monitored longitudinally.

Sequenced: peripheral blood. The rearrangement links TRBV6-2 or TRBV6-3 to TRBJ2-7, with D tentatively TRBD1 (6 bases). The source of this sequence is a man aged 25-45 years with COVID-19, enrolled during active disease. In DNA, the CDR3 is TGTGCCAGCAGTGGCTTTCTAGGGCAGGGGCCCTACGAGCAGTACTTC. Translated: CASSGFLGQGPYEQYF.